These T cell receptor beta chains were read from a single sample in a study of T cell responses to AZD1222 COVID-19 vaccine. The protocol was immunoSEQ multiplex PCR, while the TCRdb copy is restricted to in-frame clones and leaves out a portion. This table has 100,000 to 150,000 clones, around 89% appearing once. This specimen was peripheral blood, taken on day 0 of MenACWY control vaccination. These receptors came from an adult in good health. Both conserved end residues are part of each CDR3. A row's size may be missing; if present it is once, few, many or a size class.

V: TRBV4-1
size: -
CDR3: CASSQDGGYYGYTF

V: TRBV3-1/TRBV3-2
size: -
CDR3: CASSHTGVNTEAFF

V: TRBV30
size: -
CDR3: CAWSVRQTASYGYTF

V: TRBV6-6
size: -
CDR3: CASRVQGSNYGYTF

V: TRBV7-9
size: -
CDR3: CASSPPRGQDTEAFF

V: TRBV10-3
size: -
CDR3: CAISESGAPYEQYF

V: TRBV7-2
size: -
CDR3: CASSSPGSVAPLHF

V: TRBV5-1
size: -
CDR3: CASSLAGQSTQYF

V: TRBV28
size: -
CDR3: CASSLRAGTYEQYF

V: TRBV11-3
size: -
CDR3: CASSARGQNAEAFF

V: TRBV15
size: once
CDR3: CATSRDAPGDYGYTF

V: TRBV6-5
size: -
CDR3: CASRTGAGFGELFF

V: TRBV30
size: -
CDR3: CAWNPLTNEQFF

V: TRBV6-1
size: -
CDR3: CASSEQRNSPLHF

V: TRBV7-9
size: -
CDR3: CASSLDGGVDTEAFF

V: TRBV2
size: -
CDR3: CASTVAASNQETQYF

V: TRBV23-1
size: -
CDR3: CANSTRYEQYF

V: TRBV7-3
size: -
CDR3: CASSPGQSMGNEQFF

V: TRBV5-1
size: once
CDR3: CASSLEGGSTEAFF

V: TRBV6-5
size: -
CDR3: CASRPRGRGNEKLFF

V: TRBV19
size: -
CDR3: CASSARPFGELFF

V: TRBV19
size: -
CDR3: CASSPEGSGNTEAFF

V: TRBV9
size: -
CDR3: CASSVTGQGEKLFF

V: TRBV28
size: -
CDR3: CASSDSLTDVRNEKLFF

V: TRBV29-1
size: once
CDR3: CSVVSGSYEQYF

V: TRBV27
size: -
CDR3: CASSLSGRGNYGYTF

V: TRBV4-3
size: many
CDR3: CASSQDRLTEQYF

V: TRBV5-1
size: few
CDR3: CASSTGQGAGEKLFF

V: TRBV12-3/TRBV12-4
size: -
CDR3: CASSPGRLYEQYF